This T cell receptor beta chain originates from a study of blood T cell repertoires in COVID-19 (dated by TCRdb to 2019 to 2021). In terms of the full investigation: Samples covering the acute and convalescent phases of COVID-19 were provided by collaborators in the United States, Italy and Spain. The material from the prospective study consisted of cDNA or gDNA derived from T cells, B-cell-depleted T cells, or PBMCs. The dataset comprised deeply sampled blood TCRbeta repertoires from subjects exposed to, actively infected with, or recovered from COVID-19. The repertoires were made available in a free public database intended to serve as a resource for research on the immune response to SARS-CoV-2. Samples were obtained from the ongoing ImmuneRACE study (first 160 participants) and from approximately 1,200 subjects provided by 6 global collaborators. The sample metadata nearly always contained a de-identified subject ID, COVID-19 status, age in years and sex. Where HLA class I and class II types were available, the types were taken from metadata supplied by the sample provider, not from assay-based typing. What the authors observed across the whole study: How much clinical and demographic metadata was included differed by source and by participant, and the metadata was provided uncurated.

Of note for this clone: Its antigen target is currently unknown. There are no base qualities to consult, and no much larger clone falls within one base.

The collaborating institutions used their own protocols to collect whole blood in K2EDTA tubes. For TCRbeta analysis, collaborators shipped samples as frozen whole blood, isolated PBMCs, or DNA extracted from either of those sample types. V is shortened by 9 bases, J by 6 bases, and the region joining them spans 8 bases. From the cysteine through the phenylalanine, the CDR3 covers 11 amino acids. Only CDR3 DNA is held: 33 bases, read in frame from base 1. Looking up the germline V gene yields CDR1 KGHDR and CDR2 SFDVKD. TCRbeta CDR3 regions were amplified from genomic DNA using the immunoSEQ Assay, a bias-controlled multiplex PCR. The source study handled its data this way. Nucleated cell counts per sample were estimated from amplification of reference gene primers within the assay. Sequence reads were collapsed and filtered to measure the absolute abundance of every unique TCRbeta CDR3 rearrangement. For each sample, productive Simpson clonality was calculated by taking the square root of Simpson's diversity index across productive rearrangements. TCRdb retrieved this table from immuneACCESS and kept in-frame rearrangements only. Not all clones are present; in checked studies, unresolved V genes account for under half, and no reason is known for the remainder. From that table come the V and J calls and clone size; the DNA was used to work out D and trimming. The sample table lists some 65,000 clones, roughly nine tenths of them with a count of one. The top ten hold roughly 1.3% of the sample.

The sequenced sample was peripheral blood. The chain was built from TRBV24-1 and TRBJ2-1; confidence is insufficient to name the D gene. The source is a man in his fifties or sixties with acute or convalescent COVID-19. In nucleotides, the sequence is TGTGCCACCGGTAGAGGCAATGAGCAGTTCTTC. Translated, this gives CATGRGNEQFF.